Listed below are T cell receptor beta chains from one sample, sequenced in a study of shared clonotypes between healthy human individuals. Data came from immunoSEQ multiplex PCR; TCRdb stores just in-frame clones and leaves some out. The sample carries about 980,000 clones, 76% recorded once. What was sequenced was memory CD4+ T cells sorted from blood. The source is a man aged 18 to 29 in good health. Both conserved end residues are part of each CDR3. A D gene is named only where the DNA matches it firmly. Part of the rows lack a size; the others show once, few, many or a class for expanded clones.

j_call: TRBJ1-6; clone_size: -; v_call: TRBV19; d_call: -; cdr3_nt: TGTGCCAGTAGCGCTGACACAGCCCATAATTCACCCCTCCACTTT; cdr3_aa: CASSADTAHNSPLHF
j_call: TRBJ1-4; clone_size: -; v_call: TRBV2; d_call: -; cdr3_nt: TGTGCCAGCAGGGACCCGTTGCGTGAAAAACTGTTTTTT; cdr3_aa: CASRDPLREKLFF
j_call: TRBJ2-2; clone_size: few; v_call: TRBV6-1; d_call: -; cdr3_nt: TGTGCCAGCAGGGAGGGGGTGAACACCGGGGAGCTGTTTTTT; cdr3_aa: CASREGVNTGELFF
j_call: TRBJ2-7; clone_size: -; v_call: TRBV23-1; d_call: TRBD2; cdr3_nt: TGCGCCAGCAGTAGACTAGCGGTACCCTACGAGCAGTACTTC; cdr3_aa: CASSRLAVPYEQYF
j_call: TRBJ2-7; clone_size: -; v_call: TRBV2; d_call: -; cdr3_nt: TGTGCCAGCAGTGTGGGGGTGGGGTTCGAGCAGTACTTC; cdr3_aa: CASSVGVGFEQYF
j_call: TRBJ1-2; clone_size: -; v_call: TRBV18; d_call: -; cdr3_nt: TGTGCCAGCTCCCCCGGGAGTCCCTATGGCTACACCTTC; cdr3_aa: CASSPGSPYGYTF
j_call: TRBJ2-6; clone_size: -; v_call: TRBV2; d_call: -; cdr3_nt: TGTGCCAGCACCCCTTCAGCCTCTGGGGCCAACGTCCTGACTTTC; cdr3_aa: CASTPSASGANVLTF
j_call: TRBJ2-5; clone_size: -; v_call: TRBV13; d_call: TRBD2; cdr3_nt: TGTGCCAGCAGCTTTAGCGGGGGGGCCCAAGAGACCCAGTACTTC; cdr3_aa: CASSFSGGAQETQYF
j_call: TRBJ2-7; clone_size: many; v_call: TRBV28; d_call: TRBD2; cdr3_nt: TGTGCCAGCATGGGGGGGGACCCCTACGAGCAGTACTTC; cdr3_aa: CASMGGDPYEQYF
j_call: TRBJ1-1; clone_size: few; v_call: TRBV4-2; d_call: -; cdr3_nt: TGTGCCAGCAGCCAAGATGACCGTCCGAACACTGAAGCTTTCTTT; cdr3_aa: CASSQDDRPNTEAFF
j_call: TRBJ1-2; clone_size: -; v_call: TRBV5-1; d_call: -; cdr3_nt: TGCGCCAGCAGCAAGGGACAAAACTATGGCTACACCTTC; cdr3_aa: CASSKGQNYGYTF
j_call: TRBJ2-2; clone_size: -; v_call: TRBV7-2; d_call: -; cdr3_nt: TGTGCCAGCAACCCCCCCGGTAGCGTCAACACCGGGGAGCTGTTTTTT; cdr3_aa: CASNPPGSVNTGELFF
j_call: TRBJ1-1; clone_size: -; v_call: TRBV5-1; d_call: -; cdr3_nt: TGCGCCAGCAGCCGAATATCAGAAGGTGCTGAAGCTTTCTTT; cdr3_aa: CASSRISEGAEAFF
j_call: TRBJ2-5; clone_size: -; v_call: TRBV5-1; d_call: -; cdr3_nt: TGCGCCAGCCGCCAGGGGACTGAGGAGACCCAGTACTTC; cdr3_aa: CASRQGTEETQYF
j_call: TRBJ2-7; clone_size: once; v_call: TRBV5-1; d_call: -; cdr3_nt: TGCGCCAGCAGCTCTACCGGGACGCCAGCCTACGAGCAGTACTTC; cdr3_aa: CASSSTGTPAYEQYF
j_call: TRBJ1-1; clone_size: -; v_call: TRBV7-3; d_call: TRBD1; cdr3_nt: TGTGCCAGCAGCGTCGGGACAGCCACTGAAGCTTTCTTT; cdr3_aa: CASSVGTATEAFF
j_call: TRBJ1-3; clone_size: few; v_call: TRBV28; d_call: -; cdr3_nt: TGTGCCAGCAGTTTACCAACCGCCGCACACTCTGGAAACACCATATATTTT; cdr3_aa: CASSLPTAAHSGNTIYF
j_call: TRBJ1-5; clone_size: -; v_call: TRBV5-8; d_call: TRBD1; cdr3_nt: TGTGCCAGCAGCGCCGGGACAGGGGGGAGCAATCAGCCCCAGCATTTT; cdr3_aa: CASSAGTGGSNQPQHF